The 22 T cell receptor beta chains below were found in one sample sequenced in a study of post-analysis software for immune sequencing data. Points from the study as a whole: Patients showed TRBV5-6, TRBV5-1 and TRBV20-1 among five TRBV segments more frequent than in controls.

Which antigens these TCRs recognize remains unknown. Built from TCR beta cDNA, the libraries had unique molecular identifiers in them. TCRdb ran MiXCR on the PCR reads and lists one entry per CDR3 protein. The sample includes about 200,000 distinct CDR3 sequences, approximately 29% of them seen just once. Sequenced material: blood. The origin of the receptors is a girl aged 2 to 17 with multiple sclerosis.

Regarding this clonotype: This clone may be a read error of a much larger clone one base away. This CDR3 fails to terminate in the conserved phenylalanine or tryptophan, so it likely reflects a read error. The chain is built from TRBV12-3 or TRBV12-4 and TRBJ2-7, with a possible D match to TRBD1 (5 bases). Trimming took 2 bases from V and 0 from J, leaving 11 bases between them. CDR3 length: 15 residues. As DNA, the CDR3 is TGTGCCAGCAGTTTAATGGGGCAGAGCTCCTACGAGCAGTACTAC. Translated, it gives CASSLMGQSSYEQYY.

This clonotype was counted a few times. The chain combines TRBV5-1 with TRBJ2-2; tentatively, D is TRBD1 (6 bases). The CDR3 has 13 residues. V lost 5 bases, J lost 3 bases, and 8 bases lay in between. The germline gives CDR1 SGHRS, CDR2 YFSETQ. The CDR3 reads CASRDRDTGELFF. DNA for the CDR3: TGCGCCAGCAGGGACAGAGACACCGGGGAGCTGTTTTTT. Combining the CDR3 with reference TRBV5-1 and TRBJ2-2 gives the whole variable domain KAGVTQTPRYLIKTRGQQVTLSCSPISGHRSVSWYQQTPGQGLQFLFEYFSETQRNKGNFPGRFSGRQFSNSRSEMNVSTLELGDSALYLCASRDRDTGELFFGEGSRLTVL.

This clonotype was found many times. The chain links TRBV5-6 to TRBJ2-1; 7 positions agree with TRBD1. CDR3 length: 13 residues. Trimming removed 2 bases from V and 10 bases from J; junction bases left unmatched: 6. Germline lookup yields CDR1 SGHDT and CDR2 YYEEEE. The CDR3 sequence is CASSLEDRDEQFF. In DNA, the CDR3 is TGTGCCAGCAGCTTAGAAGACAGGGACGAGCAGTTCTTC.

Remarks on this clonotype: This may stem from a read error, because a much larger clone lies one nucleotide away. This chain uses TRBV20-1 with TRBJ2-1; D is unclear. CDR3 length: 12 amino acids. V was cut by 8 bases and J by 6 bases, with 14 bases left in between. Germline assignment: CDR1 DFQATT and CDR2 SNEGSKA (reference sequence). The CDR3 loop reads CSTLVGVNEQFF. In nucleotides, the CDR3 is TGCAGTACTTTAGTTGGGGTCAATGAGCAGTTCTTC.

This chain connects TRBV20-1 to TRBJ1-4; TRBD1 aligns across 9 bases. CDR1 DFQATT and CDR2 SNEGSKA come from the germline V gene (reference sequence). V shed 3 bases, J shed 8 bases, and the junction held 10 bases outside the gene matches. The CDR3 is made up of 15 amino acids. As DNA, the CDR3 is TGCAGTGCTAGCACTCTACAGGGGGCGGGGGAAAAACTGTTTTTT. This translates into CSASTLQGAGEKLFF.

CDR3 bases: TGTGCCAGCAGTGTCGAAGGGACGGGATGGGACGCAGTCAATGAGCAGTTCTTC. It is translated as CASSVEGTGWDAVNEQFF. The genes are TRBV2 and TRBJ2-1; D may match TRBD1 or TRBD2 (5 bases each). This CDR3 spans 18 amino acids. V lost 4 bases and J 6 bases, leaving 25 bases between the germline ends. Germline V CDR1 and CDR2: SNHLY, FYNNEI.

To note about this clonotype: A much larger clone lies a single base off, so this may be a read error. The chain combines TRBV10-3 with TRBJ2-1; D is uncertain. V shed 6 bases and J shed 7 bases, with 7 bases lying between them. From germline, CDR1 is ENHRY and CDR2 SYGVKD. The CDR3 covers 11 residues. The CDR3 region is CAIRGNNEQFF. The DNA of the CDR3 is TGTGCCATCAGGGGGAATAATGAGCAGTTCTTC.

There are many counts of this clonotype. This sequence joins TRBV7-9 and TRBJ2-1, with a weak D call TRBD1 (5 bases). This CDR3 comprises 15 residues. V shed 5 bases and J shed 10 bases, with 21 bases lying between them. Germline CDR1 reads SEHNR; CDR2 reads FQNEAQ (reference sequence). CDR3 nucleotide sequence: TGTGCCAGCAGCAAGGCTAGGGCAGGGCGGACGGAGCAGTTCTTC. Translated: CASSKARAGRTEQFF. The variable domain in full, completed from reference TRBV7-9 and TRBJ2-1, reads DTGVSQNPRHKITKRGQNVTFRCDPISEHNRLYWYRQTLGQGPEFLTYFQNEAQLEKSRLLSDRFSAERPKGSFSTLEIQRTEQGDSAMYLCASSKARAGRTEQFFGPGTRLTVL.

The chain couples TRBV7-9 to TRBJ2-5; possibly TRBD2 for D (6 bases). The CDR3 totals 16 residues. Trimming took off 2 bases at V and 3 bases at J, with 16 bases between the two ends. Germline V lookup: CDR1 SEHNR, CDR2 FQNEAQ (reference sequence). The CDR3 spells CASSLTAGSREETQYF. The CDR3 DNA is TGTGCCAGCAGCTTAACAGCGGGTTCAAGGGAAGAGACCCAGTACTTC. Using reference TRBV7-9 and TRBJ2-5 for the parts outside the CDR3, the full variable domain is DTGVSQNPRHKITKRGQNVTFRCDPISEHNRLYWYRQTLGQGPEFLTYFQNEAQLEKSRLLSDRFSAERPKGSFSTLEIQRTEQGDSAMYLCASSLTAGSREETQYFGPGTRLLVL.

This clonotype was detected many times. The chain links TRBV28 to TRBJ2-5; TRBD2 aligns across 9 bases. This CDR3 is built from 16 residues. V gave up 6 bases and J gave up 1 base; unmatched junction bases: 9. Germline V gives CDR1 MDHEN, CDR2 SYDVKM. The CDR3 is CASSRRSGRFQETQYF. The DNA of the CDR3 is TGTGCCAGCAGCCGTCGTAGCGGGAGATTCCAAGAGACCCAGTACTTC.

Worth noting for this clonotype: One junction end disagrees with the germline gene, perhaps due to a read error. The genes are TRBV6-6 and TRBJ1-5; D gene uncertain. Germline V gives CDR1 MNHNY, CDR2 SVGAGI (reference sequence). The CDR3 sequence is 14 residues long. CDR3 sequence: CANSYGKEVQPQHF. CDR3 DNA sequence: TGTGCCAACAGTTACGGGAAGGAGGTTCAGCCCCAGCATTTT.

This clonotype showed up just a few times. CDR3 nucleotide sequence: TGTGCCAGCAGCCGCCAGACTAGCAGAGACTACAATGAGCAGTTCTTC. Translated: CASSRQTSRDYNEQFF. The rearrangement uses TRBV4-2 and TRBJ2-1; TRBD2 aligns across 7 bases. CDR1 LGHNA and CDR2 YNFKEQ come from the germline V gene. J was trimmed by 3 bases and V by 4 bases; bases with no gene match: 9. The CDR3 has 16 residues.

This clonotype appeared many times. The junction differs from germline at one of its ends, possibly a read error. The chain joins TRBV4-2 to TRBJ2-1, with 8 bases identical to TRBD2. CDR1 is LGHNA and CDR2 is YNFKEQ in the germline V gene. The CDR3 is 18 amino acids. CDR3 loop: CANSQALADPWNKDEQFF. The CDR3 nucleotides are TGTGCCAACAGCCAAGCACTAGCGGACCCCTGGAACAAGGATGAGCAGTTCTTC.

This clonotype was counted a few times. The genes are TRBV4-2 and TRBJ2-2; TRBD2 is a possible D gene (6 bases). Trimming shortened V by 3 bases and J by 4 bases, and 21 bases separated the two germline ends. Germline V gene lookup returns CDR1 LGHNA and CDR2 YNFKEQ. The length of the CDR3 is 18 residues. CDR3 amino acids: CASSQPPGGALSTGELFF. In DNA, the CDR3 is TGTGCCAGCAGCCAGCCCCCAGGAGGGGCGCTATCCACCGGGGAGCTGTTTTTT.

CDR3 sequence: CASSYLSRGYYGYTF. In DNA, the CDR3 is TGTGCCAGCAGTTACCTGTCCAGGGGGTACTATGGCTACACCTTC. The chain employs TRBV6-5 and TRBJ1-2; 7 nucleotides agree with TRBD1. The trim removed 2 bases at V and 3 bases at J, leaving 6 bases unmatched. The CDR3 is made up of 15 amino acids. Germline values: CDR1 MNHEY, CDR2 SVGAGI.

This clonotype appeared many times. The chain recombines TRBV29-1 with TRBJ2-7, with unresolved D. The CDR3 contains 14 residues. The germline V gene encodes CDR1 SQVTM and CDR2 ANQGSEA. Between the trimmed V and J ends, which lost 6 bases and 0 bases, there was a span of 15 bases. CDR3 coding DNA: TGCAGCGTCAACGTGGGGATTTCCTCCTACGAGCAGTACTTC. Translating it yields CSVNVGISSYEQYF.

The rearrangement links TRBV4-1 to TRBJ1-2; no clear D. The CDR3 has 13 amino acids. Trimming took off 2 bases at V and 5 bases at J, with 9 bases between the two ends. Germline CDR1 and CDR2: MGHRA and YSYEKL. DNA of the CDR3: TGCGCCAGCAGCCAACAACCGAGATATGGCTACACCTTC. It encodes CASSQQPRYGYTF.

In its sample, this clonotype was seen many times. The CDR3 region is CSVEHRGITDTQYF. Here the CDR3 DNA reads TGCAGCGTTGAGCACAGGGGGATCACAGATACGCAGTATTTT. This rearrangement joins TRBV29-1 to TRBJ2-3, with 8 bases lining up with TRBD1. V lost 3 bases, J lost 2 bases, and 4 bases stayed unmatched. The V gene's germline CDR1 is SQVTM and CDR2 ANQGSEA. The CDR3 consists of 14 residues.

This clonotype was observed once. The gene calls are TRBV14 and TRBJ2-3, with 8 bases matching TRBD2. CDR3 size: 15 residues. Germline V gene lookup returns CDR1 SGHDN and CDR2 FVKESK. The trim removed 1 base at V and 1 base at J, leaving 1 base unmatched. The CDR3: CASSQARGGTDTQYF. The CDR3 bases are TGTGCCAGCAGCCAAGCGCGGGGGGGCACAGATACGCAGTATTTT.

This clonotype was seen only a few times. The rearrangement joins TRBV10-3 to TRBJ1-5; D is perhaps TRBD1 (5 bases). This CDR3 has 15 residues. CDR1 and CDR2 from the germline V gene are ENHRY and SYGVKD. V dropped 0 bases and J dropped 5 bases, with 11 bases sitting between them. CDR3 sequence (DNA): TGTGCCATCAGTGAGTCGGTGGCAGGGTATCAGCCCCAGCATTTT. Amino acid sequence: CAISESVAGYQPQHF.

About this clonotype itself: This may arise from a read error, as a much more abundant clone is one base away. J is TRBJ2-7 and V is TRBV29-1, with 9 bases aligning to TRBD1. The V segment lost 6 bases and the J segment 7 bases; nucleotides outside the gene matches: 1. This CDR3 has 10 residues. Per the germline V gene, CDR1 is SQVTM and CDR2 is ANQGSEA. CDR3 coding DNA: TGCAGCGTCGACAGGGGGGAGCAGTACTTC. As protein: CSVDRGEQYF.

In its sample, this clonotype was seen a few times. This rearrangement joins TRBV11-2 to TRBJ2-7, with a possible D match to TRBD2 (5 bases). The J call may be faulty, since TRBJ2-5 better matches the DNA end. Germline lookup yields CDR1 SGHAT and CDR2 FQNNGV. The CDR3 consists of 15 residues. The DNA for the CDR3 is TGTGCCAGCAGCTTAGGGAGGACGAGCGGTGAGACCCAGTACTTC. Protein: CASSLGRTSGETQYF.